The 24 T cell receptor beta chains presented below share a single source sample, sequenced in a study of spatial heterogeneity in lung cancer. MiXCR was run by TCRdb on the 5' RACE reads, yielding one entry per CDR3 protein. The profile shows 110,000 or so distinct CDR3 sequences, roughly 10% of them singletons. Time point described: blood at routine non-recurrence follow-up after resection. Sequencing was performed on PBMCs, taken at follow-up. Receptors originate from a female donor with early-stage non-small cell lung cancer.

The CDR3 loop is CSKLWDRPNEQFF. DNA of the CDR3: TGCAGTAAACTATGGGACAGGCCTAATGAGCAGTTCTTC. V and J are TRBV20-1 and TRBJ2-1, with 8 bases that match TRBD1. The germline V gene encodes CDR1 DFQATT and CDR2 SNEGSKA (reference sequence). V trimming: 8 bases; J trimming: 7 bases; junction bases outside the gene matches: 10. The CDR3 sequence is 13 residues long.

This clonotype occurred many times. The gene calls are TRBV7-9 and TRBJ2-5; a possible D gene is TRBD1 (6 bases). The V end was cut by 3 bases, the J end by 7 bases, with 12 bases between. The germline CDR1 and CDR2 sequences are SEHNR and FQNEAQ (reference sequence). The CDR3 spans 13 residues. The CDR3 loop is CASSLDSEGTQYF. DNA of the CDR3: TGTGCCAGCAGCTTGGACAGTGAAGGGACCCAGTACTTC. Together with reference TRBV7-9 and TRBJ2-5, the CDR3 gives the full variable domain: DTGVSQNPRHKITKRGQNVTFRCDPISEHNRLYWYRQTLGQGPEFLTYFQNEAQLEKSRLLSDRFSAERPKGSFSTLEIQRTEQGDSAMYLCASSLDSEGTQYFGPGTRLLVL.

CDR3 sequence: CSVASGQGPGDTQYF. DNA for the CDR3: TGCAGCGTCGCGTCGGGACAGGGGCCGGGAGATACGCAGTATTTT. The V call is TRBV29-1, the J call TRBJ2-3; 10 bases are a match to TRBD1. V was clipped by 6 bases and J by 5 bases; unmatched bases: 11. CDR1 is SQVTM, CDR2 ANQGSEA, per germline. CDR3 length equals 15 residues.

This clonotype was counted only a few times. The V and J genes are TRBV24-1 and TRBJ2-1; D possibly matches TRBD1 or TRBD2 (5 bases each). The CDR3 extends over 17 amino acids. The V end was cut by 3 bases, the J end by 0 bases, with 14 bases between. Germline CDR1 is KGHDR and CDR2 is SFDVKD. CDR3 in amino acids: CATSDARGLSSYNEQFF. For the CDR3, the DNA is TGTGCCACCAGTGATGCACGGGGCCTCTCCTCCTACAATGAGCAGTTCTTC.

In this sample, this clonotype turned up a few times. The chain is built from TRBV9 and TRBJ2-7, with TRBD2 matching 10 bases. V gave up 3 bases and J gave up 0 bases; unmatched junction bases: 3. The germline V gene encodes CDR1 SGDLS and CDR2 YYNGEE. The CDR3 runs to 15 residues. The CDR3 nucleotides read TGTGCCAGCAGCGCCGGGACTAGCGACTCCTACGAGCAGTACTTC. Its translation: CASSAGTSDSYEQYF. Looking up the rest from reference TRBV9 and TRBJ2-7 gives the full variable domain: DSGVTQTPKHLITATGQRVTLRCSPRSGDLSVYWYQQSLDQGLQFLIQYYNGEERAKGNILERFSAQQFPDLHSELNLSSLELGDSALYFCASSAGTSDSYEQYFGPGTRLTVT.

The chain combines TRBV18 with TRBJ2-1; D unclear. V lost 0 bases and J lost 7, with 4 bases in between. This CDR3 has 12 amino acids. In germline, CDR1 is KGHSH, CDR2 LQKENI. The DNA of the CDR3 is TGTGCCAGCTCACCACCCGCGAATGAGCAGTTCTTC. Translated: CASSPPANEQFF. The entire variable domain, with the rest obtained from reference TRBV18 and TRBJ2-1, is as follows: NAGVMQNPRHLVRRRGQEARLRCSPMKGHSHVYWYRQLPEEGLKFMVYLQKENIIDESGMPKERFSAEFPKEGPSILRIQQVVRGDSAAYFCASSPPANEQFFGPGTRLTVL.

This clonotype was picked up many times. This chain joins TRBV28 and TRBJ2-1; TRBD2 matches at 10 bases. V dropped 6 bases and J dropped 6; count of bases not matched to a gene: 8. The V gene's germline CDR1 is MDHEN and CDR2 SYDVKM. There are 15 residues in the CDR3. This chain's CDR3 is CASSTSGRAANEQFF. In DNA, the CDR3 is TGTGCCAGCAGCACCAGCGGGAGGGCTGCCAATGAGCAGTTCTTC. The full variable domain, rest sourced from reference TRBV28 and TRBJ2-1, is DVKVTQSSRYLVKRTGEKVFLECVQDMDHENMFWYRQDPGLGLRLIYFSYDVKMKEKGDIPEGYSVSREKKERFSLILESASTNQTSMYLCASSTSGRAANEQFFGPGTRLTVL.

The V and J genes are TRBV5-1 and TRBJ1-4; D unresolved. There are 13 residues in the CDR3. The ends were cut back, 4 bases at V and 8 bases at J, with 12 bases in the middle. Per germline, CDR1 SGHRS and CDR2 YFSETQ. CDR3 bases: TGCGCCAGCAGCGCGGGTTGGGAGGAAAAACTGTTTTTT. Its protein is CASSAGWEEKLFF.

The chain links TRBV3-1 to TRBJ1-5, with a weak D call TRBD1 (6 bases). CDR3 length equals 15 residues. Trimming pared 4 bases from V and 6 bases from J, leaving 16 bases between. CDR1 and CDR2 from the germline V gene are LGHDT and YNNKEL (reference sequence). CDR3 residues: CASSRAQGKGQPQHF. CDR3 DNA sequence: TGTGCCAGCAGCCGCGCACAGGGTAAGGGTCAGCCCCAGCATTTT. Variable domain in full (rest from reference TRBV3-1 and TRBJ1-5): DTAVSQTPKYLVTQMGNDKSIKCEQNLGHDTMYWYKQDSKKFLKIMFSYNNKELIINETVPNRFSPKSPDKAHLNLHINSLELGDSAVYFCASSRAQGKGQPQHFGDGTRLSIL.

This clonotype has at least ten counts. The chain carries TRBV6-6 and TRBJ1-4; TRBD1 is a possible D gene (5 bases). The V end lost 6 bases, the J end lost 8 bases, and 16 bases lay between the germline ends. Per the germline V gene, CDR1 is MNHNY and CDR2 is SVGAGI (reference sequence). The CDR3 is 14 residues long. CDR3 coding DNA: TGTGCCAGCAGCCCGGGGACCAGGGAAGAAAAACTGTTTTTT. It yields the protein CASSPGTREEKLFF.

In this sample, this clonotype turned up a few times. The chain joins TRBV4-1 to TRBJ1-1; D gene uncertain. Germline V gives CDR1 MGHRA, CDR2 YSYEKL. V was trimmed by 4 bases and J by 2 bases, leaving 8 bases between them. The CDR3 is 13 residues long. This CDR3 is CASSREKNTEAFF. CDR3 DNA: TGCGCCAGCAGCCGCGAAAAAAACACTGAAGCTTTCTTT.

The genes are TRBV28 and TRBJ2-2; 11 nucleotides agree with TRBD2. The trim removed 5 bases at V and 4 bases at J, leaving 6 bases unmatched. The CDR3 contains 16 residues. CDR1 and CDR2 (germline): MDHEN, SYDVKM. The CDR3 loop is CASSPSSGRITGELFF. The DNA of the CDR3 is TGTGCCAGCAGTCCATCTAGCGGGAGGATCACCGGGGAGCTGTTTTTT.

This clonotype appeared many times. The chain links TRBV4-3 to TRBJ1-3, with 7 bases aligning to TRBD1. There are 17 residues in the CDR3. V gave up 2 bases and J gave up 1 base; unmatched junction bases: 8. Per germline, CDR1 LGHNA and CDR2 YSLEER. The CDR3 nucleotides read TGCGCCAGCAGCCAATCGAAGGGGGCCTTTTCTGGAAACACCATATATTTT. Its protein product is CASSQSKGAFSGNTIYF.

The genes are TRBV5-4 and TRBJ1-2; D remains unclear. Looked up from germline, CDR1 is SGHNT and CDR2 is YYREEE (reference sequence). V was clipped by 2 bases and J by 5 bases, with 28 bases between them. The CDR3 spans 19 residues. CDR3 in amino acids: CASSFFAARIQHFTYGYTF. The CDR3 DNA follows: TGTGCCAGCAGCTTTTTCGCTGCTCGGATTCAACATTTTACTTATGGCTACACCTTC.

This clonotype came up a few times. The V gene is TRBV12-3 or TRBV12-4, the J gene TRBJ2-1; TRBD2 might be the D (6 bases). Between the trimmed V and J ends, which lost 4 bases and 7 bases, there was a span of 14 bases. The CDR3 is made up of 14 amino acids. CDR3 nucleotide sequence: TGTGCCAGCAGTTACTCGGGAGTAGTTAATGAGCAGTTCTTC. Translated: CASSYSGVVNEQFF.

This clonotype was counted many times. The rearrangement joins TRBV19 to TRBJ1-4; 9 bases map to TRBD1. J was trimmed by 8 bases and V by 5 bases; bases with no gene match: 9. Germline V lookup: CDR1 LNHDA, CDR2 SQIVND (reference sequence). The CDR3 totals 15 residues. The chain's CDR3 is CASSQTGQGNEKLFF. The CDR3 bases are TGTGCCAGTAGTCAAACGGGACAGGGAAACGAAAAACTGTTTTTT.

Ten or more counts support this clonotype. The V and J genes are TRBV4-3 and TRBJ2-7; D is tentatively TRBD1 or TRBD2 (5 bases each). Germline-derived CDR1 and CDR2 are LGHNA and YSLEER. Trimming removed 4 bases from V and 1 base from J, with 11 bases in between. This CDR3 has 14 amino acids. The CDR3 loop is CASSPGDRSYEQYV. In DNA form, the CDR3 reads TGCGCCAGCAGCCCCGGGGACCGATCCTACGAGCAGTACGTC.

This rearrangement joins TRBV7-2 to TRBJ2-1; 10 nucleotides agree with TRBD2. The CDR3 sequence is 15 residues long. V shed 4 bases and J 3 bases; nucleotides not matched to a gene: 3. Germline loops: CDR1 SGHTA, CDR2 FQGNSA. As DNA, the CDR3 is TGTGCCAGCAGCTCTACTAGCGGGAACTACAATGAGCAGTTCTTC. Translating gives CASSSTSGNYNEQFF. The full variable domain, rest sourced from reference TRBV7-2 and TRBJ2-1, is GAGVSQSPSNKVTEKGKDVELRCDPISGHTALYWYRQSLGQGLEFLIYFQGNSAPDKSGLPSDRFSAERTGGSVSTLTIQRTQQEDSAVYLCASSSTSGNYNEQFFGPGTRLTVL.

The chain employs TRBV11-3 and TRBJ2-5; D is possibly TRBD1 or TRBD2 (5 bases each). Germline V gives CDR1 SGHNT, CDR2 YENEEA. CDR3 size: 17 residues. V shed 1 base and J shed 2 bases, with 17 bases lying between them. The CDR3 here is CASSLVKGTWGQETQYF. In DNA, the CDR3 is TGTGCCAGCAGCTTAGTAAAGGGCACATGGGGGCAAGAGACCCAGTACTTC. The entire variable domain, with the rest obtained from reference TRBV11-3 and TRBJ2-5, is as follows: EAGVVQSPRYKIIEKKQPVAFWCNPISGHNTLYWYLQNLGQGPELLIRYENEEAVDDSQLPKDRFSAERLKGVDSTLKIQPAELGDSAVYLCASSLVKGTWGQETQYFGPGTRLLVL.

This clonotype has just a few counts. V usage is TRBV6-5 and J usage is TRBJ1-2, with TRBD1 as a possible D gene (6 bases). The length of the CDR3 is 15 residues. V lost 5 bases, J lost 4 bases, and 17 bases lay in between. CDR1 and CDR2 from the germline V gene are MNHEY and SVGAGI. The CDR3 DNA reads as TGTGCCAGCAGTAGAGACTTAGGGGGAGCCTATGGCTACACCTTC. It codes for CASSRDLGGAYGYTF.

In its sample, this clonotype was seen a few times. The J gene is TRBJ2-1, the V gene TRBV24-1, with a tentative D call TRBD2 (5 bases). Trimming removed 3 bases at V and 6 bases at J, with 11 bases between. The CDR3 loop spans 14 amino acids. Germline values: CDR1 KGHDR, CDR2 SFDVKD. CDR3 nucleotides: TGTGCCACCAGTGATGCTCTAGCACTCAATGAGCAGTTCTTC. Translating gives CATSDALALNEQFF.

The chain employs TRBV6-5 and TRBJ1-2; D not certain. This CDR3 contains 13 residues. Trimming shortened V by 0 bases and J by 3 bases, and 5 bases separated the two germline ends. Germline values: CDR1 MNHEY, CDR2 SVGAGI. CDR3: CASSYSPDYGYTF. In nucleotides, the CDR3 is TGTGCCAGCAGTTACTCGCCAGACTATGGCTACACCTTC.

This clonotype was found a few times. The J gene is TRBJ2-7, the V gene TRBV2; no clear D gene. The germline V and J ends were trimmed by 7 bases and 0 bases, with 4 bases remaining between them. CDR3 size: 11 residues. Looked up from germline, CDR1 is SNHLY and CDR2 is FYNNEI. The CDR3 protein is CASKLSYEQYV. CDR3 bases: TGTGCCAGCAAGCTCTCCTACGAGCAGTACGTC.

This clonotype came up once. The V and J genes are TRBV27 and TRBJ2-1; D unclear. Germline assignment: CDR1 MNHEY and CDR2 SMNVEV (reference sequence). There are 12 residues in the CDR3. V shed 8 bases and J shed 4 bases, with 9 bases lying between them. CDR3: CASWSLYNEQFF. CDR3 DNA: TGTGCCAGCTGGAGCCTATACAATGAGCAGTTCTTC.